A single T cell receptor (beta chain) is shown here with its context. Its antigen is not known. Germline CDR1 is MNHEY and CDR2 is SMNVEV (reference sequence). The CDR3 is 13 residues long. V was shortened by 6 bases and J by 7 bases, with 15 bases between the two germline ends. This entry is derived from a study of T cell repertoires in aging, cancer and after chemotherapy. Overall study context: Donor ages fell into six groups from 30 or younger up to 70 or older. General study findings and limits: Healthy donors lost TCR diversity with age mainly through richness, cancer patients through richness and evenness. Compared with age-matched healthy donors, untreated hematological or solid cancer patients showed higher blood TCR clonality. In each cancer cohort, median generation probability increased across chemotherapy, suggesting thymic output rebounded.

The template was genomic DNA from peripheral blood, not RNA. TRB rearrangements spanning V, D and J were amplified using mixed TRB-A/B primers. TCRdb itself ran the multiplex PCR reads through MiXCR, one entry per CDR3 protein. The profile covers about 15,000 distinct CDR3 sequences, with 45% to 55% appearing a single time and over 9.5% taken by the ten largest. The sequenced sample consisted of blood. The receptor's source is a human donor in good health. The rearrangement joins TRBV27 to TRBJ2-5; a weak D match, TRBD2 (6 bases). In DNA form, the CDR3 reads TGTGCCAGCAGCCTGGGGAGCGGGTGGACCCAGTACTTC. Its protein is CASSLGSGWTQYF.